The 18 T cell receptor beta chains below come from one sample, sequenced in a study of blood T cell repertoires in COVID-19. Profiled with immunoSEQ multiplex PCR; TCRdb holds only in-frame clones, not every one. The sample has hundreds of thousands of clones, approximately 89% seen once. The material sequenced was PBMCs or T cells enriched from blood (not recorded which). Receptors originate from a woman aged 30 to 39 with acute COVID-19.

The CDR3 reads CASSQVQDPSYGYTF. Here the CDR3 DNA reads TGTGCCAGCAGCCAAGTACAGGACCCCAGCTATGGCTACACCTTC. The chain couples TRBV14 to TRBJ1-2; a weak D match, TRBD1 (5 bases). CDR3 length: 15 residues. The V end was cut by 1 base, the J end by 4 bases, with 13 bases between. Germline V lookup: CDR1 SGHDN, CDR2 FVKESK.

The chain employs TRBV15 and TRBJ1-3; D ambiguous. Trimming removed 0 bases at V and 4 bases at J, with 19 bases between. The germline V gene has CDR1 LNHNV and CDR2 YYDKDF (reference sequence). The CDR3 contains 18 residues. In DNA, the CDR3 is TGTGCCACCAGCAGAGATCCCTCCACGGGGAGACCCGGAAACACCATATATTTT. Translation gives CATSRDPSTGRPGNTIYF.

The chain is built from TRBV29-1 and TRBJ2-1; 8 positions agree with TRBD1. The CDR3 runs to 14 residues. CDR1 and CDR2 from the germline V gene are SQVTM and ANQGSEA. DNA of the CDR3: TGCAGTGGGACAGACAGGGGATTCTACAATGAGCAGTTCTTC. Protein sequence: CSGTDRGFYNEQFF.

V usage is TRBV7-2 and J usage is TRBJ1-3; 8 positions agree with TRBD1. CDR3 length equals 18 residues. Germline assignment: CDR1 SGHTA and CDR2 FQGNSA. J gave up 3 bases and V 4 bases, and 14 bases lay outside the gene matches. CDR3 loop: CASSSGPGQGRIGNTIYF. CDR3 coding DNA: TGTGCCAGCAGCTCCGGACCTGGACAGGGAAGGATTGGAAACACCATATATTTT.

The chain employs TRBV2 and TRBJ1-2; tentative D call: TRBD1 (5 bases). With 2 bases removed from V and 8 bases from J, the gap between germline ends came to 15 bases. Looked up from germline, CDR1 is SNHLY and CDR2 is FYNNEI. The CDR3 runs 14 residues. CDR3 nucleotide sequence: TGTGCCAGCAGTGAACGGTGGGCAGGGAAGGGCTACACCTTC. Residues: CASSERWAGKGYTF.

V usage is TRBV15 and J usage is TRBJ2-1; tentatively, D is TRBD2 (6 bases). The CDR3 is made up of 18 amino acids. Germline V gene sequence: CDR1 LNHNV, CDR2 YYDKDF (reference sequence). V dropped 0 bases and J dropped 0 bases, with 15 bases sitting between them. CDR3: CATSREGGLAGSYNEQFF. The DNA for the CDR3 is TGTGCCACCAGCAGAGAGGGGGGTTTGGCGGGCTCCTACAATGAGCAGTTCTTC.

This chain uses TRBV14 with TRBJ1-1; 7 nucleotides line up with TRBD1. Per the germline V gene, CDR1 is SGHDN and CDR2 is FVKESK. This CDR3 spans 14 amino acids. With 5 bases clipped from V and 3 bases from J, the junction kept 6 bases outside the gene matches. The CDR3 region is CASSFTGADTEAFF. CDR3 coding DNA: TGTGCCAGCAGCTTCACAGGGGCTGACACTGAAGCTTTCTTT.

CDR3 protein: CASSLVGLGNTIYF. The CDR3 region has the DNA TGCGCCAGCAGCTTGGTGGGACTCGGAAACACCATATATTTT. This chain joins TRBV5-1 and TRBJ1-3; D might be TRBD1 (5 bases). Germline-derived CDR1 and CDR2 are SGHRS and YFSETQ. The CDR3 contains 14 residues. The ends were cut back, 0 bases at V and 4 bases at J, with 8 bases in the middle.

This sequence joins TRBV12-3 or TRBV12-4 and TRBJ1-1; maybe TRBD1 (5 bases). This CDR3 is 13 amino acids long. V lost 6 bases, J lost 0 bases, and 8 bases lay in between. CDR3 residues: CASSRELNTEAFF. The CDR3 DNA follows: TGTGCCAGCAGCAGGGAATTGAACACTGAAGCTTTCTTT.

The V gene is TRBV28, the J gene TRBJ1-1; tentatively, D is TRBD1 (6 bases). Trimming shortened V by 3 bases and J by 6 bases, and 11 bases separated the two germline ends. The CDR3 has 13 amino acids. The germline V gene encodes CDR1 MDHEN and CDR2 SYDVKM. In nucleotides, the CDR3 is TGTGCCAGCAGTTTGCAAGGACAGCCTGAAGCTTTCTTT. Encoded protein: CASSLQGQPEAFF.

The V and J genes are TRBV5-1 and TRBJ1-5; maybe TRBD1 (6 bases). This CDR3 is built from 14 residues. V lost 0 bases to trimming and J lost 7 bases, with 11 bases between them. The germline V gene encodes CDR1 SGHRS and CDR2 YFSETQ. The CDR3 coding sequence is TGCGCCAGCAGCTTGGTAGGGGGTGACCAGCCCCAGCATTTT. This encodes CASSLVGGDQPQHF.

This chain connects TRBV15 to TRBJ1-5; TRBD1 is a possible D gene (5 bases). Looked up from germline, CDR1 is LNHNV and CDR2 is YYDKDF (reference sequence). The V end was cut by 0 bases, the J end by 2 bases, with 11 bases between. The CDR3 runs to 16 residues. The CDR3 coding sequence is TGTGCCACCAGCAGAGATGGGAGGGGAGGCAATCAGCCCCAGCATTTT. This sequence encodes CATSRDGRGGNQPQHF.

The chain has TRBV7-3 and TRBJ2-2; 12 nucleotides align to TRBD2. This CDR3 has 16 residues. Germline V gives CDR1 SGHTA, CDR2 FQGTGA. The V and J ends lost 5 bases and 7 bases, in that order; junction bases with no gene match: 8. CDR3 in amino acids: CASSRTSGDPNGELFF. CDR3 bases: TGTGCCAGCAGCCGGACTAGCGGGGACCCCAACGGGGAGCTGTTTTTT.

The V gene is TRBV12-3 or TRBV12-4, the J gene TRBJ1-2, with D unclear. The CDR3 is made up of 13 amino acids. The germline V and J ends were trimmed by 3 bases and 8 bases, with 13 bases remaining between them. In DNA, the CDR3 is TGTGCCAGCAGTTTCGGCGGCACGGGGGGCTACACCTTC. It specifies CASSFGGTGGYTF.

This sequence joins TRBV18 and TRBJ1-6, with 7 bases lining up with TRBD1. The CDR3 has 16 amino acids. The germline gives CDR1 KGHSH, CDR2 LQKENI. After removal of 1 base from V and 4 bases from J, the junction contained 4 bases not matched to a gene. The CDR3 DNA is TGTGCCAGCTCACCACTTGGGACAGAATATAATTCACCCCTCCACTTT. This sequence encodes CASSPLGTEYNSPLHF.

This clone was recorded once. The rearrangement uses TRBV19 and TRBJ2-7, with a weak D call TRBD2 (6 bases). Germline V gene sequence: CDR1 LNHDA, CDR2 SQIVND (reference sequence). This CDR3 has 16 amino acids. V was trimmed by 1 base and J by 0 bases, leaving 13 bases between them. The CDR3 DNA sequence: TGTGCCAGTAGTATAGTTGGGGACGGGAGCTCCTACGAGCAGTACTTC. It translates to CASSIVGDGSSYEQYF.

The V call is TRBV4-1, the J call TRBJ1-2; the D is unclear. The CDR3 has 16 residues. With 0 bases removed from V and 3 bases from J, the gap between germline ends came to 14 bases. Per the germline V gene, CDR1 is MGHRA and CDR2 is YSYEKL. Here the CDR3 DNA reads TGCGCCAGCAGCCAAGAATACGGGCGGGTTGACTATGGCTACACCTTC. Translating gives CASSQEYGRVDYGYTF.

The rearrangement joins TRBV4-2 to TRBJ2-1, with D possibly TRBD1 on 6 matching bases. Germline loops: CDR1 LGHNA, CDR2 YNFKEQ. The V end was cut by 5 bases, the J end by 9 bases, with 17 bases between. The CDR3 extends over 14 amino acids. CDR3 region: CASSSENQGSEQFF. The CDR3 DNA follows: TGTGCCAGCAGCAGTGAGAACCAGGGGAGTGAGCAGTTCTTC.